A selection of T cell receptor beta chains follows, all from one sample in a study of T cell responses to AZD1222 COVID-19 vaccine. The method was immunoSEQ multiplex PCR; TCRdb's version includes in-frame clones alone and lacks a portion of them. There are under 200,000 clones in the sample; approximately 90% occur only once, and less than 1.6% lies in the top ten. The source was peripheral blood, collected on day 0 of AZD1222 vaccination. These TCRs come from an adult in good health. CDR3s include the opening cysteine and the closing phenylalanine or tryptophan. Fields, in order: D gene, clone size, CDR3 length, J gene, V gene, CDR3 protein, CDR3 DNA. A D gene is named only where the DNA matches it firmly. Size is omitted from some rows. Given values are once, few, many or a class for expanded clones.

NA NA 14 TRBJ1-5 TRBV11-2 CASSLASGNQPQHF TGTGCCAGCAGCTTAGCCTCAGGGAATCAGCCCCAGCATTTT
TRBD2 NA 13 TRBJ2-5 TRBV19 CASRGLDQETQYF TGTGCCAGTAGGGGACTAGATCAAGAGACCCAGTACTTC
TRBD1 once 16 TRBJ2-1 TRBV6-4 CASSTSLDRAVDEQFF TGTGCCAGCAGTACCTCACTGGACAGGGCGGTGGATGAGCAGTTCTTC
TRBD1 NA 15 TRBJ1-5 TRBV9 CASSPDRGGNQPQHF TGTGCCAGCAGCCCCGACAGGGGCGGCAATCAGCCCCAGCATTTT
NA NA 16 TRBJ1-5 TRBV21-1 CASSKEGQFLNQPQHF TGTGCCAGCAGCAAAGAAGGACAGTTCTTGAATCAGCCCCAGCATTTT
NA NA 13 TRBJ1-2 TRBV5-1 CASSLTGPGGYTF TGCGCCAGCAGCTTGACAGGACCGGGTGGCTACACCTTC
NA once 15 TRBJ1-1 TRBV3-1/TRBV3-2 CASSQETEMNTEAFF TGTGCCAGCAGCCAAGAGACGGAGATGAACACTGAAGCTTTCTTT
NA NA 14 TRBJ1-4 TRBV28 CASSLRAGGEKLFF TGTGCCAGCAGTTTGCGGGCCGGGGGTGAAAAACTGTTTTTT
TRBD1 NA 15 TRBJ1-1 TRBV4-3 CASSQDGTGNTEAFF TGCGCCAGCAGCCAAGATGGGACAGGGAACACTGAAGCTTTCTTT
NA NA 14 TRBJ1-2 TRBV6-6 CASSPYRANYGYTF TGTGCCAGCAGTCCTTACAGGGCTAACTATGGCTACACCTTC
TRBD1 once 13 TRBJ1-5 TRBV30 CAWSTQGNQPQHF TGTGCCTGGAGTACACAGGGGAATCAGCCCCAGCATTTT
NA NA 13 TRBJ1-1 TRBV18 CASSPADNTEAFF TGTGCCAGCTCACCGGCAGATAACACTGAAGCTTTCTTT
TRBD1 NA 15 TRBJ2-3 TRBV6-1 CASSEWVGGRDTQYF TGTGCCAGCAGTGAATGGGTAGGGGGCAGAGATACGCAGTATTTT
NA NA 16 TRBJ2-5 TRBV6-6 CASSSHLGRGQETQYF TGTGCCAGCAGTTCACACCTGGGGAGAGGTCAAGAGACCCAGTACTTC
NA NA 15 TRBJ1-4 TRBV28 CASSLSPGRGEKLFF TGTGCCAGCAGTTTATCCCCCGGGAGGGGTGAAAAACTGTTTTTT
TRBD1 few 14 TRBJ1-5 TRBV28 CASSLTGFGQPQHF TGTGCCAGCAGCCTGACAGGGTTCGGTCAGCCCCAGCATTTT
NA NA 14 TRBJ1-2 TRBV6-5 CASSYSASYYGYTF TGTGCCAGCAGTTACTCAGCCTCCTACTATGGCTACACCTTC
NA NA 10 TRBJ1-3 TRBV25-1 CASRGNTIYF TGTGCCAGCAGAGGAAACACCATATATTTT
TRBD1 NA 14 TRBJ1-2 TRBV27 CASSLAGGGYGYTF TGTGCCAGCAGTTTAGCAGGGGGCGGCTATGGCTACACCTTC
NA NA 17 TRBJ1-3 TRBV12-5 CASGLVFAEVSGNTIYF TGTGCTAGTGGTTTGGTATTCGCGGAAGTCTCTGGAAACACCATATATTTT
NA NA 14 TRBJ1-2 TRBV18 CASSPPKEPYGYTF TGTGCCAGCTCACCACCGAAAGAGCCCTATGGCTACACCTTC
NA NA 15 TRBJ2-7 TRBV19 CASSIGTDLPYEQYF TGTGCCAGTAGTATTGGGACCGACCTCCCCTACGAGCAGTACTTC
NA many 12 TRBJ2-7 TRBV3-1/TRBV3-2 CASSPPRGEQYF TGTGCCAGCAGCCCCCCGAGGGGTGAGCAGTACTTC
TRBD1 NA 14 TRBJ1-6 TRBV4-1 CASSPQGADSPLHF TGCGCCAGCAGCCCCCAGGGGGCCGATTCACCCCTCCACTTT
NA NA 16 TRBJ2-3 TRBV11-2 CASSLGGLRNTDTQYF TGTGCCAGCAGCTTAGGGGGTTTAAGAAACACAGATACGCAGTATTTT
TRBD1 NA 17 TRBJ2-2 TRBV24-1 CATSDLGQGRRAAELFF TGTGCCACCAGTGACCTAGGACAGGGAAGGAGGGCGGCGGAGCTGTTTTTT
NA NA 13 TRBJ1-2 TRBV3-1/TRBV3-2 CASSSPDIPGYTF TGTGCCAGCAGCTCCCCCGACATACCTGGCTACACCTTC
NA NA 11 TRBJ2-1 TRBV19 CASSRLYEQFF TGTGCCAGTAGTAGGCTCTATGAGCAGTTCTTC
NA NA 14 TRBJ1-6 TRBV5-4 CASSRDNYNSPLHF TGTGCCAGCAGCCGGGACAACTATAATTCACCCCTCCACTTT
NA NA 15 TRBJ2-3 TRBV7-3 CASSRNPAGTDTQYF TGTGCCAGCAGTCGAAATCCGGCTGGCACAGATACGCAGTATTTT
NA once 15 TRBJ2-1 TRBV11-2 CASSQTRSSYNEQFF TGTGCCAGCAGCCAGACCCGGAGCTCCTACAATGAGCAGTTCTTC
NA NA 13 TRBJ1-6 TRBV28 CASSLYPGSPLHF TGTGCCAGCAGTTTATATCCAGGTTCACCCCTCCACTTT
TRBD1 NA 15 TRBJ1-3 TRBV5-1 CASSLAQGTGNTIYF TGCGCCAGCAGCTTGGCACAGGGGACTGGAAACACCATATATTTT
TRBD2 NA 12 TRBJ2-7 TRBV28 CASSLAREWQYF TGTGCCAGCAGTTTAGCGCGGGAGTGGCAGTACTTC
NA NA 16 TRBJ1-1 TRBV5-1 CASSLEGPGGGTEAFF TGCGCCAGCAGCTTGGAAGGCCCGGGAGGGGGCACTGAAGCTTTCTTT